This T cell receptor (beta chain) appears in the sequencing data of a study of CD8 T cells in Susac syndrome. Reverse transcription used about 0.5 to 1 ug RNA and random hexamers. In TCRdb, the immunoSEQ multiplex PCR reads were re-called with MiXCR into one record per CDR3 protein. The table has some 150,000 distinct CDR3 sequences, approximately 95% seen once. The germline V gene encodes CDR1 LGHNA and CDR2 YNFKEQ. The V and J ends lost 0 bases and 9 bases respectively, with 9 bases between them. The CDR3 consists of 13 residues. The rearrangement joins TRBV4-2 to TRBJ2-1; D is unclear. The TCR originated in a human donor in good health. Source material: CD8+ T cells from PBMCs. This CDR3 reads CASSQDWEGEQFF. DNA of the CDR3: TGTGCCAGCAGCCAAGACTGGGAAGGTGAGCAGTTCTTC.